This T cell receptor (beta chain) was captured in a study of blood T cells in healthy people across ages. General observations from the study: The study could not conclusively compare naive and antigen-experienced cells, given its unsorted PBMCs. Getting older went along with TCR beta diversity per million T cells dropping roughly linearly.

A second PCR, run for roughly 7 to 12 cycles, used a sample-barcoded 5' primer plus a J-beta primer mix. TCRdb recomputed calls from the 5' RACE reads with MiXCR, one row per CDR3 protein. Of approximately 760,000 distinct CDR3 sequences listed, 20% to 30% were seen once; the top ten hold under 9.5%. The germline gives CDR1 DFQATT, CDR2 SNEGSKA (reference sequence). CDR3 length: 17 amino acids. Losses at the gene ends were 1 base for V and 9 bases for J; bases not matched to a gene: 17. Remarks on this clonotype: Its cognate antigen is unknown.

The sample was also reused in another study, on T cells of mothers and their children.

The receptor was derived from a boy younger than 18 in good health. The sample was blood. This sequence joins TRBV20-1 and TRBJ2-1; 8 bases match TRBD2. The CDR3 DNA sequence: TGCAGTGCTAGAGCTAAAGGACAGCTAGCGGGTGAGGGTGAGCAGTTCTTC. Its protein is CSARAKGQLAGEGEQFF.